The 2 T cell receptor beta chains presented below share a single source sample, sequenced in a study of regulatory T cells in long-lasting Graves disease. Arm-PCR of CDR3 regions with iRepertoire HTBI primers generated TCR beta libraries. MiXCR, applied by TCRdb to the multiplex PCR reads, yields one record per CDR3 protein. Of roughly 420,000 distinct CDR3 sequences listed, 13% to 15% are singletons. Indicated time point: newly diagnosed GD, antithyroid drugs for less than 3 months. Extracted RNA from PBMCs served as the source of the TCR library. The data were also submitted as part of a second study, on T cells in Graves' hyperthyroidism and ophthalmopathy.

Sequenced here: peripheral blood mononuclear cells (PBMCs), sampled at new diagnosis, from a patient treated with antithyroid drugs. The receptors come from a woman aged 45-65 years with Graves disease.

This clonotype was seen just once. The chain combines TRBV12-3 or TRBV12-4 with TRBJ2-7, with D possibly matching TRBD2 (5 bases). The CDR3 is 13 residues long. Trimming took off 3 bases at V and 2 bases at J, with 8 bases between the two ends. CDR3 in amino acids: CASSFKGAYEQYF. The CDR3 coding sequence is TGTGCCAGCAGTTTCAAGGGAGCCTACGAGCAGTACTTC.

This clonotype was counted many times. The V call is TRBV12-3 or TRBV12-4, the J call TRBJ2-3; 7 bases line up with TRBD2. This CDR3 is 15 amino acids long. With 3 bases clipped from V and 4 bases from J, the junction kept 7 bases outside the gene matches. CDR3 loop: CASSFPMGGADTQYF. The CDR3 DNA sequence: TGTGCCAGCAGTTTCCCAATGGGAGGGGCAGATACGCAGTATTTT.